This T cell receptor (beta chain) was retrieved from a study of T cell responses to AZD1222 COVID-19 vaccine. Study at large: Samples with a second dose at about 4 or about 12 weeks were pooled together. Findings and caveats of the study: A rise in Spike-specific TCR breadth and depth followed two AZD1222 doses. Donors in the cohort were predominantly white British and more often female, and clonal diversity was possibly underestimated.

Points on this clone: Its antigen remains unidentified.

The method was immunoSEQ multiplex PCR; TCRdb's version includes in-frame clones alone and lacks a portion of them. The sample lists 90,000 to 150,000 clones, 70% to 90% occurring once. Between the trimmed V and J ends, which lost 1 base and 10 bases, there was a span of 10 bases. The CDR3 totals 12 residues. Germline CDR1 is SEHNR and CDR2 is FQNEAQ (reference sequence). The source of this sequence is an adult in good health. The sequencing used peripheral blood, collected on day 0 of AZD1222 vaccination. This chain joins TRBV7-9 and TRBJ1-1, with unresolved D. The CDR3 DNA is TGTGCCAGCAGCTTAGGCCCGGAGGGAGCTTTCTTT. Translated, it gives CASSLGPEGAFF.